Listed below are T cell receptor beta chains from one sample, sequenced in a study of blood T cell repertoires in COVID-19. TCRdb's copy holds only in-frame clones and misses some; the assay was immunoSEQ multiplex PCR. Altogether about 180,000 clones are present, 87% being singletons, with the ten largest covering 1.5% to 2%. The sequenced sample was peripheral blood. The receptors derive from a woman aged 45-60 years with acute or convalescent COVID-19. Each CDR3 is given with its conserved first and last residue. A D gene is named only where the DNA matches it firmly. Clone size is not always given. Where it is, it says once, few, many or a class for expanded clones.

clone_size	j_call	d_call	v_call	cdr3_aa	cdr3_nt
once	TRBJ2-3	TRBD2	TRBV9	CASSVSLSGKSTDTQYF	TGTGCCAGCAGCGTGTCCCTTAGCGGGAAATCCACAGATACGCAGTATTTT
.	TRBJ2-1	.	TRBV27	CASINLGPSSYNEQFF	TGTGCCAGCATCAACTTGGGCCCGAGCTCCTACAATGAGCAGTTCTTC
.	TRBJ2-1	.	TRBV5-1	CASSLALIAHNEQFF	TGCGCCAGCAGCTTGGCTCTGATAGCCCACAATGAGCAGTTCTTC
few	TRBJ1-6	TRBD1	TRBV5-6	CASSWGQGPINSPLHF	TGTGCCAGCAGCTGGGGACAGGGGCCGATTAATTCACCCCTCCACTTT
few	TRBJ1-5	.	TRBV4-1	CASSQGGNSNQPQHF	TGCGCCAGCAGCCAAGGAGGGAATAGCAATCAGCCCCAGCATTTT
.	TRBJ2-4	.	TRBV30	CAWIGGLAKNIQYF	TGTGCCTGGATTGGCGGGTTAGCCAAAAACATTCAGTACTTC
.	TRBJ2-3	.	TRBV7-3	CASSPGPGTDTQYF	TGTGCCAGCAGCCCTGGGCCGGGCACAGATACGCAGTATTTT
.	TRBJ2-3	TRBD2	TRBV18	CASSRTSGRLGDTQYF	TGTGCCAGCTCACGGACTAGCGGGAGATTAGGGGATACGCAGTATTTT
.	TRBJ1-1	.	TRBV10-3	CAIRETGSEAFF	TGTGCCATCAGAGAAACAGGGTCCGAAGCTTTCTTT
.	TRBJ2-5	.	TRBV11-2	CASSLLGGYQETQYF	TGTGCCAGCAGCCTTCTTGGAGGGTACCAAGAGACCCAGTACTTC
.	TRBJ2-3	TRBD1	TRBV5-1	CASSWARGFTDTQYF	TGCGCCAGCAGCTGGGCCAGGGGGTTCACAGATACGCAGTATTTT
.	TRBJ2-5	TRBD1	TRBV27	CASSPSGGRQETQYF	TGTGCCAGCAGTCCCTCAGGGGGTAGGCAAGAGACCCAGTACTTC
.	TRBJ1-5	.	TRBV6-5	CASTQWRGSDQPQHF	TGTGCCAGCACTCAGTGGAGGGGTAGCGATCAGCCCCAGCATTTT
.	TRBJ1-6	.	TRBV5-1	CASSLAGFNTPLHF	TGCGCCAGCAGCTTGGCAGGGTTCAATACACCCCTCCACTTT
.	TRBJ2-7	TRBD1	TRBV6-2/TRBV6-3	CASSYSGQNYEQYF	TGTGCCAGCAGTTACTCGGGACAGAACTACGAGCAGTACTTC
.	TRBJ2-7	TRBD2	TRBV5-6	CASLRWTSGYEQYF	TGTGCCAGCCTTAGGTGGACTAGCGGCTACGAGCAGTACTTC
.	TRBJ1-1	.	TRBV27	CASSSGLKAFF	TGTGCCAGCAGTTCTGGACTGAAAGCTTTCTTT
.	TRBJ1-4	TRBD1	TRBV27	CASSPGTGYEKLFF	TGTGCCAGCAGTCCCGGGACAGGGTATGAAAAACTGTTTTTT
once	TRBJ1-4	TRBD1	TRBV19	CASTPTGVGEKLFF	TGTGCCAGTACCCCGACAGGGGTTGGAGAAAAACTGTTTTTT
.	TRBJ2-4	TRBD1	TRBV30	CAWVGQGNIQYF	TGTGCCTGGGTGGGACAGGGCAACATTCAGTACTTC
.	TRBJ1-6	.	TRBV18	CASSPGQTNSPLHF	TGTGCCAGCTCCCCCGGACAGACCAATTCACCCCTCCACTTT
.	TRBJ1-1	.	TRBV6-5	CASSHGSTEAFF	TGTGCCAGCAGCCACGGGAGCACTGAAGCTTTCTTT
.	TRBJ1-6	TRBD1	TRBV27	CASSLSLTGINSPLHF	TGTGCCAGCAGTTTATCGTTGACAGGGATTAATTCACCCCTCCACTTT
.	TRBJ2-7	TRBD2	TRBV18	CASSPPRTSGTSYEQYF	TGTGCCAGCTCACCCCCAAGGACTAGCGGGACCTCCTACGAGCAGTACTTC
.	TRBJ1-3	.	TRBV6-2/TRBV6-3	CASSSTGTTGNTIYF	TGTGCCAGCAGTAGTACCGGGACTACTGGAAACACCATATATTTT
.	TRBJ2-7	TRBD1	TRBV6-2/TRBV6-3	CASSSLAGTGGFGEQYF	TGTGCCAGCAGTTCCCTAGCCGGGACAGGGGGCTTCGGCGAGCAGTACTTC
.	TRBJ2-7	.	TRBV7-9	CASRPAGNYEQYF	TGTGCCAGCAGGCCGGCAGGCAACTACGAGCAGTACTTC
.	TRBJ2-6	.	TRBV11-3	CASSLFLGPRSGANVLTF	TGTGCCAGCAGCTTATTTCTTGGGCCGCGCTCTGGGGCCAACGTCCTGACTTTC